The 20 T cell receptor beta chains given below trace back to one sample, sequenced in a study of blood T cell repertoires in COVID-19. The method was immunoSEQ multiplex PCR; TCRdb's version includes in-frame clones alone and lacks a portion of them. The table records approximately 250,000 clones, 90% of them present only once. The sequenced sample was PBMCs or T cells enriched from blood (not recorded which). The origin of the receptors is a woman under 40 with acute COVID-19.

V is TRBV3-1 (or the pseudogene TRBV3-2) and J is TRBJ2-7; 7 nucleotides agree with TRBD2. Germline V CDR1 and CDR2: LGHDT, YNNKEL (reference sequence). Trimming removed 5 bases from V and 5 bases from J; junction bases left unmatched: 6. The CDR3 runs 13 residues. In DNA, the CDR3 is TGTGCCAGCAGCAGGGGAGGGATCAACGAGCAGTACTTC. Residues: CASSRGGINEQYF.

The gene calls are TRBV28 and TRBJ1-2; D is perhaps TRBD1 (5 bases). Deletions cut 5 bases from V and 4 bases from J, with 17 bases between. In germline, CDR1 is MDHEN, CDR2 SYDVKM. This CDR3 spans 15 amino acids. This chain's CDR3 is CASSTVGQGPYGYTF. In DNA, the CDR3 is TGTGCCAGCAGTACCGTCGGACAAGGACCCTATGGCTACACCTTC.

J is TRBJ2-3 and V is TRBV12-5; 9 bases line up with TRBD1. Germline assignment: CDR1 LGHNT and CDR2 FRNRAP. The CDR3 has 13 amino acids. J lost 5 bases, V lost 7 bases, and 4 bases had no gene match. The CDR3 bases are TGTGCTAGTGCCCGACAGGGGGGAGATACGCAGTATTTT. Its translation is CASARQGGDTQYF.

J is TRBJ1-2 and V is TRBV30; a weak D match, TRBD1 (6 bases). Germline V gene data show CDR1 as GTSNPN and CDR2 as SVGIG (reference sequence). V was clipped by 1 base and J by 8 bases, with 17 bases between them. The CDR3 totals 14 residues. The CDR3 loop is CAWSAPGRGNGYTF. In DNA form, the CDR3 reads TGTGCCTGGAGTGCCCCGGGCAGGGGAAACGGCTACACCTTC.

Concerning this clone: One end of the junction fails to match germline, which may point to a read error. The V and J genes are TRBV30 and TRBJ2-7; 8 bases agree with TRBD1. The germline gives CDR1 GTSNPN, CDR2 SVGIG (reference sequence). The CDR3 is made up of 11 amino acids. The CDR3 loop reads CAWSLGQGGRF. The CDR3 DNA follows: TGTGCCTGGAGCCTCGGACAGGGAGGACGCTTC.

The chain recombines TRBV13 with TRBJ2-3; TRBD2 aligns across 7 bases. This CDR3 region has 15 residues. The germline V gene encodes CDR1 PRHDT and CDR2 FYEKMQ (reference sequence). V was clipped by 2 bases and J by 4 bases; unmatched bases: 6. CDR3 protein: CASSLRMGGADTQYF. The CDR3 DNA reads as TGTGCCAGCAGCTTAAGGATGGGAGGGGCAGATACGCAGTATTTT. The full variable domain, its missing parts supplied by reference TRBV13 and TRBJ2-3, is AAGVIQSPRHLIKEKRETATLKCYPIPRHDTVYWYQQGPGQDPQFLISFYEKMQSDKGSIPDRFSAQQFSDYHSELNMSSLELGDSALYFCASSLRMGGADTQYFGPGTRLTVL.

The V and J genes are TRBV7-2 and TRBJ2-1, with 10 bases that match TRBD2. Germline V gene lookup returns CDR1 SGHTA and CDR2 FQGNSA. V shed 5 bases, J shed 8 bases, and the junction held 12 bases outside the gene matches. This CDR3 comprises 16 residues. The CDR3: CASSAMTSGWIDEQFF. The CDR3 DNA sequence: TGTGCCAGCAGCGCCATGACTAGCGGGTGGATCGATGAGCAGTTCTTC.

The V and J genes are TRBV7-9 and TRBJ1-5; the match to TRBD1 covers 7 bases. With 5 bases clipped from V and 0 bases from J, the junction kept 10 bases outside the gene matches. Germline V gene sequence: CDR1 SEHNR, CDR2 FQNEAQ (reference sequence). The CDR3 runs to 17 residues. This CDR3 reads CASSPGGTANSNQPQHF. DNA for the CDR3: TGTGCCAGCAGCCCAGGCGGGACAGCGAATAGCAATCAGCCCCAGCATTTT. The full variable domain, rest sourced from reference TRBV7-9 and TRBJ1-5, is DTGVSQNPRHKITKRGQNVTFRCDPISEHNRLYWYRQTLGQGPEFLTYFQNEAQLEKSRLLSDRFSAERPKGSFSTLEIQRTEQGDSAMYLCASSPGGTANSNQPQHFGDGTRLSIL.

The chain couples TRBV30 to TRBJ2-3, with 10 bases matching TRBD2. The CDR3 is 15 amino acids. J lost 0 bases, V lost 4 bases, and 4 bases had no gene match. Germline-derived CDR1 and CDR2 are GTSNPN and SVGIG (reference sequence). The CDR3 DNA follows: TGTGCCTGGACTAGCGGGAGTCTAAGCACAGATACGCAGTATTTT. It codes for CAWTSGSLSTDTQYF.

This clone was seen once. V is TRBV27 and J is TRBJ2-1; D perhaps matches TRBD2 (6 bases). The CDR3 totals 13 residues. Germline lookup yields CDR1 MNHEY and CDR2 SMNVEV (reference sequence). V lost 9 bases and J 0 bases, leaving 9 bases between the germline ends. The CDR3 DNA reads TGTGCCAGTCGGGAGAGCTCCTACAATGAGCAGTTCTTC. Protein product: CASRESSYNEQFF.

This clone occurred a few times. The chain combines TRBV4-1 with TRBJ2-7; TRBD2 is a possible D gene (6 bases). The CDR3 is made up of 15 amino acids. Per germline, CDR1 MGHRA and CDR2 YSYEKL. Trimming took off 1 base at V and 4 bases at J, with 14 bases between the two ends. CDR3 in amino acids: CASSQATGTPYEQYF. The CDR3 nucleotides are TGCGCCAGCAGCCAAGCCACCGGGACTCCTTACGAGCAGTACTTC.

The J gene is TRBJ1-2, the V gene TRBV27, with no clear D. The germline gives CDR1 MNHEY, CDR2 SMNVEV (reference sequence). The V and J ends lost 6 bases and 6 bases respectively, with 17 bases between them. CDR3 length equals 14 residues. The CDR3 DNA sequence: TGTGCCAGCAGCCCGGCGCGAGGGTTTAATGGCTACACCTTC. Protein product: CASSPARGFNGYTF.

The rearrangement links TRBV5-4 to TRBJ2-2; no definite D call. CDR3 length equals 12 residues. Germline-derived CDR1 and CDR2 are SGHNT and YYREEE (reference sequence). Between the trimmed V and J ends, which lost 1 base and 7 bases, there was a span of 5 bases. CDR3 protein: CASSLLSGELFF. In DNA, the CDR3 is TGTGCCAGCAGCTTGCTGAGCGGGGAGCTGTTTTTT.

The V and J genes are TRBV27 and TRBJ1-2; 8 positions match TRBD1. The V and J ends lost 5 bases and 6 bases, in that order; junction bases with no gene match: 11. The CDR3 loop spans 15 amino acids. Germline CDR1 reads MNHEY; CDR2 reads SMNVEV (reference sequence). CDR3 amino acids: CASSPNIGQGDGYTF. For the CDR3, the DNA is TGTGCCAGCAGTCCCAATATTGGACAGGGCGATGGCTACACCTTC.

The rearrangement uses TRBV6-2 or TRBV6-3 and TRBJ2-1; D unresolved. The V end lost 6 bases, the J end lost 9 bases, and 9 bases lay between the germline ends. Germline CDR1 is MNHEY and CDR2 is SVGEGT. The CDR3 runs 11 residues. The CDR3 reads CASSPLAEQFF. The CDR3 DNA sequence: TGTGCCAGCAGCCCCCTGGCTGAGCAGTTCTTC.

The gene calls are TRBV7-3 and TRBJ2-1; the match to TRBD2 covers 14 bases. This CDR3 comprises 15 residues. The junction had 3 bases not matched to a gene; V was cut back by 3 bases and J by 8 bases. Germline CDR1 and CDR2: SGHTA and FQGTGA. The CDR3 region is CASSLTSGRGYEQFF. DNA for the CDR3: TGTGCCAGCAGCTTGACTAGCGGGAGGGGATATGAGCAGTTCTTC.

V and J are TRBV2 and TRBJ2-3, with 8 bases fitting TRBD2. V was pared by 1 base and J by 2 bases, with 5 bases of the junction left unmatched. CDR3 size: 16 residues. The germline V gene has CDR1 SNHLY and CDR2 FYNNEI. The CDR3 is CASSEGASGPTDTQYF. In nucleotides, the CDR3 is TGTGCCAGCAGTGAAGGGGCTAGCGGGCCCACAGATACGCAGTATTTT.

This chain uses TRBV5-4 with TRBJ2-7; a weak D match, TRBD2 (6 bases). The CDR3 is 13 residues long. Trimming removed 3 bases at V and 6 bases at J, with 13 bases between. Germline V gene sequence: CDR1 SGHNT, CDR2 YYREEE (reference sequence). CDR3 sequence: CASSSGTVVEQYF. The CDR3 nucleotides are TGTGCCAGCAGCTCAGGGACTGTGGTCGAGCAGTACTTC.

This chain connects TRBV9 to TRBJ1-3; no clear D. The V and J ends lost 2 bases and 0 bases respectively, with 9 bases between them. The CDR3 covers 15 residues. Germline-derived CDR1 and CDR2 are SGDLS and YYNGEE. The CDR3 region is CASSVNEGSGNTIYF. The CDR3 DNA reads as TGTGCCAGCAGCGTTAACGAGGGCTCTGGAAACACCATATATTTT.

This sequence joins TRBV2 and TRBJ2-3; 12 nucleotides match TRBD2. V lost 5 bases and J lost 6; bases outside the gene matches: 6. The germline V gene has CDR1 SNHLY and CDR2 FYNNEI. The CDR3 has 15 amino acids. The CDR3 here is CASSRGGLAGDTQYF. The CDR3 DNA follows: TGTGCCAGCAGTCGAGGGGGACTAGCGGGTGATACGCAGTATTTT. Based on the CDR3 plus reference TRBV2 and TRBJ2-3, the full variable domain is EPEVTQTPSHQVTQMGQEVILRCVPISNHLYFYWYRQILGQKVEFLVSFYNNEISEKSEIFDDQFSVERPDGSNFTLKIRSTKLEDSAMYFCASSRGGLAGDTQYFGPGTRLTVL.